Sequencing of this TCR beta chain was carried out in a study of OX40 agonist ivuxolimab in advanced cancers. Background on the whole study: Ivuxolimab was a fully human IgG2 agonistic monoclonal antibody targeting the costimulatory receptor OX40 (CD134). Intravenous ivuxolimab was administered to patients every 2 weeks at six dose levels: 0.01, 0.1, 0.3, 1.5, 3 and 10 mg/kg. Of the roughly 52 patients in dose escalation, around 19 had hepatocellular carcinoma, approximately 15 had melanoma, 9 had renal cell carcinoma and 9 had head and neck cancer. The dose-escalation cohort was about 87% male with a mean age of approximately 60 years, ranging from roughly 23 to 79. Prior anti-PD-1, anti-PD-L1 or anti-CTLA-4 therapy was permitted, and checkpoint inhibitors had been received by more than 35% of dose-escalation patients. Three dose-escalation patients achieved partial responses, one with hepatocellular carcinoma and two with cutaneous melanoma. Peripheral TCRbeta sequencing aimed to test whether ivuxolimab altered TCR sequence diversity and caused clonal T-cell expansion. The paper reports the monotherapy dose-escalation portion (N ≈ 52 patients) of the phase I ivuxolimab trial. General findings and caveats noted by the study authors: After ivuxolimab, more expanded clones were found on average in CD8+ T cells than in CD4+ T cells. Clonal expansion of both CD4+ and CD8+ blood T cells was observed from baseline to week 6 at doses 0.1 to 3.0 mg/kg. The antigen specificity of the peripheral T cells that underwent clonal expansion was not determined. Low levels of normalized T-cell clonal expansion were also seen in some nonresponding patients. In the 0.1-3.0 mg/kg groups, partial responders had among the lowest normalized peripheral clonal expansion, particularly in CD8+ T cells.

This clone has just one count. Its antigen specificity is not known. Base qualities were left out, and no much larger clone turns up one base away. To sequence the TCRbeta CDR3 region, genomic DNA was isolated from the sorted cells. The immunoSEQ Assay was used for sequencing of TCRbeta CDR3 regions. TCRdb limited this immuneACCESS table to in-frame rearrangements with V and J called. A share of clones is missing; checked studies link under half to unresolved V genes, and the rest is unexplained. The sample has 80,000 to 90,000 clones on record, around 80% of them singletons. 1.5% to 2% of the sample is in the top ten clones. In the germline V gene, CDR1 corresponds to SGHVT and CDR2 to SQSDAQ. CDR3 length: 17 amino acids, cysteine to phenylalanine. Only the CDR3 DNA stays, 51 bases, in frame from base 1. Compared with germline, V lacks 3 bases and J lacks 3 bases; bases without a gene match: 8. The trial excluded patients who had a history of autoimmune disease or who were on systemic immunosuppression. Peripheral blood for TCR sequencing was drawn from every dose cohort at baseline, at cycle 4 day 1 and at cycle 7 day 1. The samples were taken from a phase I, first-in-human, multicenter, open-label dose-escalation trial of ivuxolimab. The trial enrolled adults with locally advanced or metastatic head and neck squamous cell, hepatocellular, melanoma or renal cell carcinoma. CD4+ and CD8+ T cells were sorted separately from peripheral blood before TCR sequencing.

The rearranged segments are TRBV7-4 and TRBJ1-4; 9 middle bases align to TRBD1. This clonotype originated in an adult with an advanced solid tumor such as melanoma, head and neck, liver or kidney cancer. The input for sequencing was CD4+ or CD8+ T cells sorted from blood, taken in a trial of the OX40 agonist ivuxolimab. The CDR3 protein is CASSFSQQGASNEKLFF. The sequenced DNA: TGTGCCAGCAGCTTCTCCCAACAGGGGGCGTCTAATGAAAAACTGTTTTTT.